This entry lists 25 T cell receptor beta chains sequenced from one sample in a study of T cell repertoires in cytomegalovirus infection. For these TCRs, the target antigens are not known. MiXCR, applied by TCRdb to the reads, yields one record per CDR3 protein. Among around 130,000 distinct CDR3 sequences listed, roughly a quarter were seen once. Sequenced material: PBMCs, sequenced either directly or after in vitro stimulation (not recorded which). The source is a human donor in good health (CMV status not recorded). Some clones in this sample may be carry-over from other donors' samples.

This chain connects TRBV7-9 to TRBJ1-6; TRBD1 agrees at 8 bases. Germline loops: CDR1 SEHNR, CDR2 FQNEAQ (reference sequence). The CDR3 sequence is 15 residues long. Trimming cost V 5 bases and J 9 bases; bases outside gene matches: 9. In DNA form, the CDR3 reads TGTGCCAGCAGCCCTCAGGGGGCGCGGGGTTCACCCCTCCACTTT. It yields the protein CASSPQGARGSPLHF.

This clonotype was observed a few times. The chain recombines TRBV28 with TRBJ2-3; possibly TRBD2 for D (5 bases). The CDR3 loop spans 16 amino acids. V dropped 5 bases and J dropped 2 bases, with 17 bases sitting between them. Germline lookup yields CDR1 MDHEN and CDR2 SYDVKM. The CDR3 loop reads CASSPGDRGYTDTQYF. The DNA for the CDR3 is TGTGCCAGCAGTCCCGGGGATAGAGGGTACACAGATACGCAGTATTTT.

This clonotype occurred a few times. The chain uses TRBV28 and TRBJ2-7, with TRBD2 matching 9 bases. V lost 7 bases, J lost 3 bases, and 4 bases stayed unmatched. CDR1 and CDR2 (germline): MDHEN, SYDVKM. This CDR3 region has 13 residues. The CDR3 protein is CASKAGGIYEQYF. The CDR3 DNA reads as TGTGCCAGCAAAGCGGGAGGTATCTACGAGCAGTACTTC.

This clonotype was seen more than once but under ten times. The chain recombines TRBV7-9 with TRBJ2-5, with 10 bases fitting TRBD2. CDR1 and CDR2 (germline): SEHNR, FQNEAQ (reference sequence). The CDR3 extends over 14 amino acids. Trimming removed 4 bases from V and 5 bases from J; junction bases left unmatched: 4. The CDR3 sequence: CASSSSGSLETQYF. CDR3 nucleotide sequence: TGTGCCAGCAGCTCTAGCGGGAGTTTGGAGACCCAGTACTTC.

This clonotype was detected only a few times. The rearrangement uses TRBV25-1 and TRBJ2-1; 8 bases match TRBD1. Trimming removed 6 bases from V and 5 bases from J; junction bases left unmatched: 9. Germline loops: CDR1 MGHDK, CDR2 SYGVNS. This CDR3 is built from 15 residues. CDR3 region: CASSWDRPYHNEQFF. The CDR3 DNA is TGTGCCAGCAGCTGGGACAGGCCCTACCACAATGAGCAGTTCTTC.

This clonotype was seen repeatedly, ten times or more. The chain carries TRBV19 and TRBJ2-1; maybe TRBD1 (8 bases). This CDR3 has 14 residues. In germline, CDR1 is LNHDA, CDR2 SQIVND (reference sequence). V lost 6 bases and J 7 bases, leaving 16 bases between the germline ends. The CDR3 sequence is CASSRTGRANEQFF. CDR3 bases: TGTGCCAGTAGCCGGACAGGGAGGGCAAATGAGCAGTTCTTC.

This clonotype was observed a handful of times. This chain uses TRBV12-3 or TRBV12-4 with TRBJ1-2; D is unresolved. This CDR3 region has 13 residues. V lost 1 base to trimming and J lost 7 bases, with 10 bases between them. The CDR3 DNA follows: TGTGCCAGCAGTTTAGTAGGGCTGGGTGGCTACACCTTC. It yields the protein CASSLVGLGGYTF.

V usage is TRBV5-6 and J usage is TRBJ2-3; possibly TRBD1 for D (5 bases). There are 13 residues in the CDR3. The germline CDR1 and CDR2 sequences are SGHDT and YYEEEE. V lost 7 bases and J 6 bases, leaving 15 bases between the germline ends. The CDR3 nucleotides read TGTGCCAGCGCGTTGGACACTGGGGATACGCAGTATTTT. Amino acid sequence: CASALDTGDTQYF.

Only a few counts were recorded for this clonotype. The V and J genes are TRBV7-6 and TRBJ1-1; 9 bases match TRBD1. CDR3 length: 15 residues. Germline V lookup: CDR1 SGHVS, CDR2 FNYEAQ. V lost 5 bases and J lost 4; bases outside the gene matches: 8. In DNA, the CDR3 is TGTGCCAGCAGCCCGGGGGGGACAGGGAGCACTGAAGCTTTCTTT. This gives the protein CASSPGGTGSTEAFF.

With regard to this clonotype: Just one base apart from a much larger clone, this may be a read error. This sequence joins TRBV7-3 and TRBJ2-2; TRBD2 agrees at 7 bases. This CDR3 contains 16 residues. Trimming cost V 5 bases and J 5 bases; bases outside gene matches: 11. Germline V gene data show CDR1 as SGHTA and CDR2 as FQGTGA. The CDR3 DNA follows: TGTGCCAGCAGCCAGGGCTGCGGGAGCGGTACCGGGGAGCTGTTTTTT. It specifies CASSQGCGSGTGELFF.

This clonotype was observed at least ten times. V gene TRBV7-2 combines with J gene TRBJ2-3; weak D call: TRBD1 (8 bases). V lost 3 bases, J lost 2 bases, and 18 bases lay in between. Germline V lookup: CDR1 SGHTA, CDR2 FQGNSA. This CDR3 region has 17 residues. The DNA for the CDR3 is TGTGCCAGCAGCTTCCGGACAGGGCGGGGGTTCACAGATACGCAGTATTTT. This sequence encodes CASSFRTGRGFTDTQYF.

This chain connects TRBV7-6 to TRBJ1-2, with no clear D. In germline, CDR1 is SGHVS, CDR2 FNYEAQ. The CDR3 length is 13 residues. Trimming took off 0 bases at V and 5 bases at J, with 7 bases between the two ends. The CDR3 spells CASSLATGYGYTF. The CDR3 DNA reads TGTGCCAGCAGCTTAGCTACTGGGTATGGCTACACCTTC.

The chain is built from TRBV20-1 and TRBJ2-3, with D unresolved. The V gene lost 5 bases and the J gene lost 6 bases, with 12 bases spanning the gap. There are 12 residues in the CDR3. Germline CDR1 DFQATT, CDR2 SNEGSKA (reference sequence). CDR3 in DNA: TGCAGTGCTTTCCTCGGTGTGGATACGCAGTATTTT. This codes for CSAFLGVDTQYF.

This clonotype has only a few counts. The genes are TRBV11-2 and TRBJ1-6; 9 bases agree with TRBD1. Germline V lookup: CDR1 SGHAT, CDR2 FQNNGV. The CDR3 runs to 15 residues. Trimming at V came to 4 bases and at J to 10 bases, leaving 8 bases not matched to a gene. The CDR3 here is CASSSGGQGQSPLHF. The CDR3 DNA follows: TGTGCCAGCAGCTCCGGAGGACAGGGGCAATCACCCCTCCACTTT.

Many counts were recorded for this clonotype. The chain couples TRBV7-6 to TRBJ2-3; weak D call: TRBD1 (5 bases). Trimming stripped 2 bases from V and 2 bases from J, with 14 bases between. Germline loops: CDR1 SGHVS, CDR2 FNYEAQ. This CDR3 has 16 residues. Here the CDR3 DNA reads TGTGCCAGCAGCTTAAACGTTGCAGGGTCCACAGATACGCAGTATTTT. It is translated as CASSLNVAGSTDTQYF. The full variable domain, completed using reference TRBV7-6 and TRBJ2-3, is GAGVSQSPRYKVTKRGQDVALRCDPISGHVSLYWYRQALGQGPEFLTYFNYEAQQDKSGLPNDRFSAERPEGSISTLTIQRTEQRDSAMYRCASSLNVAGSTDTQYFGPGTRLTVL.

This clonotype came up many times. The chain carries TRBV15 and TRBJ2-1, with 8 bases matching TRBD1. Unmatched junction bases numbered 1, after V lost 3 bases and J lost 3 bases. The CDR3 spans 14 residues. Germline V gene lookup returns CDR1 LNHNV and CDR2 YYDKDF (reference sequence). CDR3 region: CATSRGQDYNEQFF. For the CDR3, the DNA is TGTGCCACCAGCAGGGGACAGGACTACAATGAGCAGTTCTTC.

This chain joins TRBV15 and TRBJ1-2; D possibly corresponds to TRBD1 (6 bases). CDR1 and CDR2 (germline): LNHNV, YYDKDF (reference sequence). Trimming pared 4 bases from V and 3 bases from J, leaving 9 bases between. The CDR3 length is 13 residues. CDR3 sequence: CATSTRTDYGYTF. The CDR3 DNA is TGTGCCACCAGCACCCGGACAGACTATGGCTACACCTTC.

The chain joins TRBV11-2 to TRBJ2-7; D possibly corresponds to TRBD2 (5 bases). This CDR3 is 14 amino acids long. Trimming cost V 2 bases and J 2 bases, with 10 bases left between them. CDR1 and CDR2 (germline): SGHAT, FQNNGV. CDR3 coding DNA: TGTGCCAGCAGCTTATACCCGGGGACCTACGAGCAGTACTTC. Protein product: CASSLYPGTYEQYF.

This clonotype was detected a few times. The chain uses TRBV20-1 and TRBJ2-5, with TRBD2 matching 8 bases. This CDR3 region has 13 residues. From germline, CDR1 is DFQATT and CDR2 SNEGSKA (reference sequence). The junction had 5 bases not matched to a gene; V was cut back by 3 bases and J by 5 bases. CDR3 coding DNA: TGCAGTGCTAGCGGGGGGGCGCCTGAGACCCAGTACTTC. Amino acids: CSASGGAPETQYF.

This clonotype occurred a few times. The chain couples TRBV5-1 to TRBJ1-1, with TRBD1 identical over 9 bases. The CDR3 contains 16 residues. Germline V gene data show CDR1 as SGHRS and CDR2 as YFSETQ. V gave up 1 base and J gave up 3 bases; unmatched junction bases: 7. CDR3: CASSLKGTGSDTEAFF. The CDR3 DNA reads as TGCGCCAGCAGCTTGAAAGGGACAGGGTCGGACACTGAAGCTTTCTTT.

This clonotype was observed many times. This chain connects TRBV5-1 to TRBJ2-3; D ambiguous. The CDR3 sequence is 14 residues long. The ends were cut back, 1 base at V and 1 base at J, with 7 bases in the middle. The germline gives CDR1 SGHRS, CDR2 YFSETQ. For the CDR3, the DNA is TGCGCCAGCAGCTTGCAAGAGGGCACAGATACGCAGTATTTT. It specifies CASSLQEGTDTQYF.

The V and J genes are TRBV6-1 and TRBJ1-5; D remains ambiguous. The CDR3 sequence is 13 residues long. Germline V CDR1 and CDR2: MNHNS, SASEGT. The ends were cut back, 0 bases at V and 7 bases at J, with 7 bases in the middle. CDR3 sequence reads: CASSEARVQPQHF. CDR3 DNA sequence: TGTGCCAGCAGTGAAGCGAGAGTCCAGCCCCAGCATTTT.

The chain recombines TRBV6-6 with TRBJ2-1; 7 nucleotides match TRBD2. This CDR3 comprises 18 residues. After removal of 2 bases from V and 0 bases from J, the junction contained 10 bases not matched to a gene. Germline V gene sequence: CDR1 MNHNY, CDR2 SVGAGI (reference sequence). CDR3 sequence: CASSYLLSGPRSYNEQFF. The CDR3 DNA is TGTGCCAGCAGTTACCTCCTTAGCGGGCCTCGCTCCTACAATGAGCAGTTCTTC.

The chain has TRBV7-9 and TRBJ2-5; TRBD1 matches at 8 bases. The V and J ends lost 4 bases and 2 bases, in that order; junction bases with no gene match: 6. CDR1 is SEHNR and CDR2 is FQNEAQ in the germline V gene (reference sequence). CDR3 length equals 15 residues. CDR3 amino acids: CASSSTGQVQETQYF. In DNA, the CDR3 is TGTGCCAGCAGCTCGACGGGACAGGTACAAGAGACCCAGTACTTC. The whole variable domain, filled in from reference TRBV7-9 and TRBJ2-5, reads DTGVSQNPRHKITKRGQNVTFRCDPISEHNRLYWYRQTLGQGPEFLTYFQNEAQLEKSRLLSDRFSAERPKGSFSTLEIQRTEQGDSAMYLCASSSTGQVQETQYFGPGTRLLVL.

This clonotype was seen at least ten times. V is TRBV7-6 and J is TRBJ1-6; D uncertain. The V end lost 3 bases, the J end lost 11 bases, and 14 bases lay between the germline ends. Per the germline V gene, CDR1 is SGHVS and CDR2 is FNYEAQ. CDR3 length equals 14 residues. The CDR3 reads CASSLDRMGTPLHF. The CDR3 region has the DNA TGTGCCAGCAGCTTGGACCGTATGGGGACACCCCTCCACTTT.